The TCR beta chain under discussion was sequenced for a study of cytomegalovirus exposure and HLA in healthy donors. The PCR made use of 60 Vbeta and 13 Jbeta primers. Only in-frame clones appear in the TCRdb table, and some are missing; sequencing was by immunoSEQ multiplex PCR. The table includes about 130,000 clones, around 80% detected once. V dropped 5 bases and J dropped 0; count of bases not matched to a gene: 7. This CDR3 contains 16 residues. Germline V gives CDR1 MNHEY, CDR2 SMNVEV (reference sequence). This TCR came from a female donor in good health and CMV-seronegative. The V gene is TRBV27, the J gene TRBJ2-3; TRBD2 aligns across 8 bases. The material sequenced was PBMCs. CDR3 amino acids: CASSARASGSTDTQYF. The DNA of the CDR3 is TGTGCCAGCAGTGCCAGGGCTAGCGGGAGCACAGATACGCAGTATTTT.